The rows below give T cell receptor beta chains drawn from one sample of a study of T cells in narcolepsy. Method: immunoSEQ multiplex PCR; TCRdb's copy keeps in-frame clones and lacks some. Of around 25,000 clones listed, roughly 86% were seen once; the top ten hold approximately 1.1%. The specimen was memory (CD45RA-) CD4+ T cells from blood. The origin of the receptors is a human donor in good health. The CDR3 runs from the conserved cysteine through the conserved F or W. Fields, in order: clone size, D gene, V gene, J gene, CDR3 DNA, CDR3 protein. The D gene is left open where the match is weak. Some rows mark clone size as missing; the rest say once, few, many or name a class of expanded clone.

clone_size: .
d_call: .
v_call: TRBV28
j_call: TRBJ1-2
cdr3_nt: TGTGCCAGCAGTTTTTTTCTCCGGGCTAACTATGGCTACACCTTC
cdr3_aa: CASSFFLRANYGYTF

clone_size: .
d_call: .
v_call: TRBV27
j_call: TRBJ1-2
cdr3_nt: TGTGCCAGCAGACCCGGGGAGGGATGGGGTGGCTACACCTTC
cdr3_aa: CASRPGEGWGGYTF

clone_size: .
d_call: TRBD2
v_call: TRBV30
j_call: TRBJ2-3
cdr3_nt: TGTGCCTGGAGTGAGGACGGGAGGGCCACAGATACGCAGTATTTT
cdr3_aa: CAWSEDGRATDTQYF

clone_size: .
d_call: .
v_call: TRBV7-2
j_call: TRBJ2-1
cdr3_nt: TGTGCCAGCAGCCCGGTCTGGAGTGAGCAGTTCTTC
cdr3_aa: CASSPVWSEQFF

clone_size: .
d_call: .
v_call: TRBV5-4
j_call: TRBJ2-3
cdr3_nt: TGTGCCAGCAGCAAAGGGACTTATACGCAGTATTTT
cdr3_aa: CASSKGTYTQYF

clone_size: .
d_call: .
v_call: TRBV7-9
j_call: TRBJ1-2
cdr3_nt: TGTGCCACCGGCGGCCTTTTAAACTATGGCTACACCTTC
cdr3_aa: CATGGLLNYGYTF

clone_size: .
d_call: TRBD2
v_call: TRBV7-9
j_call: TRBJ2-5
cdr3_nt: TGTGCCAGCAGCTCCCACACCAGCGGGGGAGAGACCCAGTACTTC
cdr3_aa: CASSSHTSGGETQYF

clone_size: .
d_call: TRBD1
v_call: TRBV5-1
j_call: TRBJ1-2
cdr3_nt: TGCGCCAGCAGCTTGGGGGGACAGCACGCAAATGGCTACACCTTC
cdr3_aa: CASSLGGQHANGYTF

clone_size: few
d_call: .
v_call: TRBV5-6
j_call: TRBJ2-1
cdr3_nt: TGTGCCAGCAGACCCGACAGTGTCAATGAGCAGTTCTTC
cdr3_aa: CASRPDSVNEQFF

clone_size: .
d_call: .
v_call: TRBV19
j_call: TRBJ2-5
cdr3_nt: TGTGCCAGTAGTTCTGAGAACAGGTATACGGAGACCCAGTACTTC
cdr3_aa: CASSSENRYTETQYF

clone_size: few
d_call: TRBD2
v_call: TRBV27
j_call: TRBJ2-2
cdr3_nt: TGTGCCAGCAGTTTATACCCTAGCGGGGGGACCGGGGAGCTGTTTTTT
cdr3_aa: CASSLYPSGGTGELFF

clone_size: .
d_call: TRBD2
v_call: TRBV5-5
j_call: TRBJ2-5
cdr3_nt: TGTGCCAGCAGCGAGGGACTAGAAGAGACCCAGTACTTC
cdr3_aa: CASSEGLEETQYF

clone_size: .
d_call: .
v_call: TRBV28
j_call: TRBJ2-1
cdr3_nt: TGTGCCAGCAGTGCCCCAAGCGGGCCCTTCAATGAGCAGTTCTTC
cdr3_aa: CASSAPSGPFNEQFF

clone_size: .
d_call: TRBD2
v_call: TRBV7-2
j_call: TRBJ2-1
cdr3_nt: TGTGCCAGCAGCCTGGGACTAGTGGAGCAGTTCTTC
cdr3_aa: CASSLGLVEQFF

clone_size: .
d_call: .
v_call: TRBV9
j_call: TRBJ2-3
cdr3_nt: TGTGCCAGCAGCGTAGGAGGGTACGGCGATACGCAGTATTTT
cdr3_aa: CASSVGGYGDTQYF

clone_size: .
d_call: .
v_call: TRBV2
j_call: TRBJ2-2
cdr3_nt: TGTGCCAGCAGTGAAATAGGGGCGGAAACCGGGGAGCTGTTTTTT
cdr3_aa: CASSEIGAETGELFF

clone_size: .
d_call: .
v_call: TRBV14
j_call: TRBJ2-7
cdr3_nt: TGTGCCAGCGAAGAACCGGGACGGACCACCTACGAGCAGTACTTC
cdr3_aa: CASEEPGRTTYEQYF

clone_size: once
d_call: TRBD1
v_call: TRBV6-6
j_call: TRBJ2-5
cdr3_nt: TGTGCCAGCAGACCGACAGGGGAAGAGACCCAGTACTTC
cdr3_aa: CASRPTGEETQYF

clone_size: .
d_call: TRBD2
v_call: TRBV4-1
j_call: TRBJ2-3
cdr3_nt: TGCGCCAGCAGCCAAGTTCCAGCGGGAACCGATACGCAGTATTTT
cdr3_aa: CASSQVPAGTDTQYF